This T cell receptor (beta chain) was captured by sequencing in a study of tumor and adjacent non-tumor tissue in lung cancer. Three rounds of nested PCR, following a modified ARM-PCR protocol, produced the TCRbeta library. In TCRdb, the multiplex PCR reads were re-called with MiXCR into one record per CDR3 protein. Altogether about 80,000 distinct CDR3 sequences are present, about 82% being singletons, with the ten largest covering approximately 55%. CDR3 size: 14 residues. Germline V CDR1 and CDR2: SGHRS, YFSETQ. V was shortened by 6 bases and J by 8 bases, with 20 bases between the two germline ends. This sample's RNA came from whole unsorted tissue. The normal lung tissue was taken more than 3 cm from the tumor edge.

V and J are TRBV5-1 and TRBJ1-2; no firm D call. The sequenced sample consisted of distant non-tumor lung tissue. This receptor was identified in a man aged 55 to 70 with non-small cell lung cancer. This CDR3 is CASKAGTHVIGYTF. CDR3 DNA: TGCGCCAGCAAAGCTGGCACCCATGTAATCGGCTACACCTTC.